These 7 T cell receptor beta chains were sequenced from one sample in a study of cytomegalovirus exposure and HLA in healthy donors. Primers included in the PCR were 60 Vbeta and 13 Jbeta primers. Clones were sequenced by immunoSEQ multiplex PCR, and TCRdb holds only the in-frame ones, with some missing. This sample has roughly 100,000 clones; roughly four fifths occur once, and the top ten carry 2.5% to 3%. The sequenced sample was PBMCs. The receptors were gathered from a male donor in good health and CMV-seropositive.

This clone was observed a handful of times. This chain joins TRBV5-6 and TRBJ2-1; tentative D call: TRBD2 (5 bases). V was trimmed by 0 bases and J by 4 bases, leaving 17 bases between them. Germline loops: CDR1 SGHDT, CDR2 YYEEEE. CDR3 length: 17 residues. The CDR3 loop is CASSLESQLDLYNEQFF. In DNA, the CDR3 is TGTGCCAGCAGCTTGGAATCCCAACTAGACCTTTACAATGAGCAGTTCTTC. The entire variable domain, with the rest obtained from reference TRBV5-6 and TRBJ2-1, is as follows: DAGVTQSPTHLIKTRGQQVTLRCSPKSGHDTVSWYQQALGQGPQFIFQYYEEEERQRGNFPDRFSGHQFPNYSSELNVNALLLGDSALYLCASSLESQLDLYNEQFFGPGTRLTVL.

This clone was seen just once. The CDR3 bases are TGTGCCTGGCGTAAAAACAGGGAGATGAACACTGAAGCTTTCTTT. Its protein product is CAWRKNREMNTEAFF. This chain uses TRBV30 with TRBJ1-1, with a possible D match to TRBD1 (6 bases). The germline CDR1 and CDR2 sequences are GTSNPN and SVGIG (reference sequence). This CDR3 contains 15 residues. V was clipped by 5 bases and J by 0 bases, with 16 bases between them.

The rearrangement uses TRBV28 and TRBJ1-5, with 7 bases matching TRBD1. The length of the CDR3 is 12 residues. The germline V gene encodes CDR1 MDHEN and CDR2 SYDVKM. The V gene end was trimmed by 6 bases and the J gene end by 6 bases; junction bases not matched to a gene: 2. Written as DNA, the CDR3 is TGTGCCAGCAGCTCAGGGGGTCAGCCCCAGCATTTT. Encoded protein: CASSSGGQPQHF. The entire variable domain, with the rest obtained from reference TRBV28 and TRBJ1-5, is as follows: DVKVTQSSRYLVKRTGEKVFLECVQDMDHENMFWYRQDPGLGLRLIYFSYDVKMKEKGDIPEGYSVSREKKERFSLILESASTNQTSMYLCASSSGGQPQHFGDGTRLSIL.

This clone occurred a few times. J is TRBJ2-7 and V is TRBV5-4; 7 bases line up with TRBD1. This CDR3 has 12 residues. V trimming: 3 bases; J trimming: 6 bases; junction bases outside the gene matches: 3. Per germline, CDR1 SGHNT and CDR2 YYREEE (reference sequence). DNA of the CDR3: TGTGCCAGCAGCTGGGGACAGACCGAGCAGTACTTC. It is translated as CASSWGQTEQYF.

CDR3 in amino acids: CATSGSGTSGSPPYEQYF. The CDR3 DNA sequence: TGTGCCACCAGCGGTTCCGGGACTAGCGGGAGCCCCCCCTACGAGCAGTACTTC. The gene calls are TRBV15 and TRBJ2-7; TRBD2 agrees at 14 bases. This CDR3 contains 18 residues. CDR1 is LNHNV, CDR2 YYDKDF, per germline (reference sequence). V lost 5 bases, J lost 2 bases, and 11 bases stayed unmatched.

V is TRBV19 and J is TRBJ1-1; 10 bases fit TRBD1. CDR1 and CDR2 from the germline V gene are LNHDA and SQIVND (reference sequence). The V and J ends lost 5 bases and 0 bases, in that order; junction bases with no gene match: 3. The CDR3 consists of 15 residues. The CDR3 sequence is CASSPGQGLNTEAFF. CDR3 DNA sequence: TGTGCCAGTAGTCCGGGACAGGGGCTGAACACTGAAGCTTTCTTT.

The DNA of the CDR3 is TGTGCCAGCAGCTTAACCGGGATTAACACTGAAGCTTTCTTT. Translated, it gives CASSLTGINTEAFF. This chain connects TRBV7-3 to TRBJ1-1; D unresolved. The CDR3 extends over 14 amino acids. Germline CDR1 is SGHTA and CDR2 is FQGTGA. V lost 0 bases to trimming and J lost 2 bases, with 7 bases between them.